This T cell receptor beta chain was found in a study of vaccination and CD4 T cells after COVID-19. General study points: Convalescent patients studied were relatively few, and early post-infection timepoints were absent.

Remarks on this clonotype: Antigen specificity is unknown.

V lost 1 base and J 6 bases, leaving 10 bases between the germline ends. CDR1 is SGHAT, CDR2 FQNNGV, per germline. The CDR3 has 14 amino acids. The treatment here: approximately nine-day PBMC culture with coronavirus spike peptide pools or control peptides (ViraFEST assay). Cultures of PBMCs, a few million per well, were set up with about 10 IU/ml IL-2 and about 9.7 ug/ml peptide pools. Sequencing of DNA taken from cultured CD4+ T cells relied on the Oncomine TCR Beta short-read assay. Via MiXCR, TCRdb re-called the PCR reads, giving one row per CDR3 protein. The profile shows roughly 14,000 distinct CDR3 sequences, around 50% of them singletons.

V and J are TRBV11-2 and TRBJ2-1, with D tentatively TRBD2 (5 bases). The sequence was obtained from a human donor who had recovered from COVID-19. Sequenced sample: CD4+ T cells from blood, cultured in vitro. CDR3 residues: CASSLGLARNEQFF. Written as DNA, the CDR3 is TGTGCCAGCAGCTTAGGCCTAGCACGCAATGAGCAGTTCTTC.